Sequencing of this T cell receptor beta chain was carried out in a study of cytomegalovirus exposure and HLA in healthy donors (dated by TCRdb to 2016 to 2017). About the study as a whole: An earlier analysis of roughly 570 of the donors reported 276 Gb of sequence data and around 120 million unique TCR beta sequences obtained from around 170 million T cells. The number of typed donors differed by locus: about 620-630 for A, B, C, DRB1 and DQB1; roughly 510 for DQA1; 606 for DPA1; and some 470 for DPB1. Along with the roughly 670-subject first cohort, a separate validation cohort of roughly 110 different subjects was used. The study combined high-throughput TCR immunosequencing, statistical association of individual TCRs with disease status, and machine learning to predict cytomegalovirus infection status. Among the approximately 400 genotyped donors, around 81% belonged to the genetic ancestry cluster associated with self-reported Caucasian donors. Donor age, sex, ethnicity and CMV serostatus were compiled together with the repertoire data. To study patterns of TCR occurrence, a later analysis re-analyzed previously published TCR beta repertoires from around 660 donors and added high-resolution HLA genotyping. Rather than using new phenotypic data, the later analysis identified candidate immune exposures from TCR beta sequences and from how often those sequences occurred across donors. All discovery cohort repertoires had been generated using a single sequencing platform. In an earlier analysis of roughly 580 of the donors, high-throughput TCR beta sequencing was used to judge whether each TCR beta V gene segment behaved as functional or pseudogenic. Among 300 to 450 genotyped donors of the cohort, an average of 235,054 unique TCR beta nucleotide sequences were sequenced per donor, roughly 20% of them non-productive. Approximately 330 gigabases of sequencing data and 70 million to 100 million unique TCR sequences made up an early release that covered approximately 620 HLA-typed donors. Genome-wide SNP genotypes for about 55% of the roughly 670 donors were used in a later genetic analysis, which treated that subset as a discovery cohort. Because of strong linkage in the cohort, four to six DR-DQ haplotypes were treated as single units for association and clustering. Class I and class II HLA loci were covered by the typing at four-digit resolution. Using immunosequencing, the study profiled T cell repertoires from about 610 subjects and related those repertoires to cytomegalovirus serostatus. The study aimed to test whether signatures of past pathogen exposure could be identified by cataloging public T cell receptors. The paper's findings and limits, for the study overall: In a later genetic analysis, fewer N-insertions in productive TCRs were reported among donors in an Asian-associated ancestry cluster than the roughly 700-donor mean. In vitro tests confirmed that a few of the cytomegalovirus-associated TCR beta chains recognize cytomegalovirus antigens. The earlier analysis of about 600 of the donors excluded seventeen rarely observed V segments, including chromosome 9 orphons, because counts were too low. An earlier analysis of around 600 of the donors showed that most TCR beta V segments appeared in productive rearrangements either about 87% or about 30% of the time, which broadly matched IMGT annotations. It was suggested by the authors that the approach could potentially be generalized to other disease states and immunological phenotypes. A cluster of highly shared sequence variants was judged likely to represent a technical artifact of the sequencing pipeline. In a later analysis, 16,951 TCR beta sequences were associated with specific HLA alleles at a false discovery rate of 0.05. When HLA alleles, especially DR and DQ, strongly co-occurred, TCR associations were difficult to assign to individual alleles. In a later analysis, HLA-associated TCR beta chains were found to be more clonally expanded and to have lower generation probabilities than equally common non-associated chains. Linkage disequilibrium might explain the correlated functional status among segregating V segments, but an unknown experimental factor could not be excluded. Most CMV-associated TCR beta chains appeared to be HLA-restricted in a later analysis, and the HLA associations seemed to be driven largely by CMV exposure. A further reported finding was that TCR beta sequences accurately predicted the HLA-A and HLA-B alleles for most subjects in the first cohort. The study listed 164 TCR beta chains as associated with cytomegalovirus. Because the 87-base-pair reads could not distinguish some IMGT-functional V segments, including TRBV6-2 and TRBV6-3, those segments were excluded. Immune exposure information for the cohort was limited to CMV serostatus. In a later analysis, several top co-occurrence clusters were reported to appear linked to parvovirus B19, influenza, CMV and Epstein-Barr virus. Only TCR beta chains were sequenced in this cohort, and the absence of alpha or paired-chain data limited detectable features. In a later analysis, TCR association rates were found to vary across HLA loci, with the most associated TCRs seen for DRB1 alleles and the fewest for HLA-C alleles. Most TCR sequences were seen in very few donors, while some public TCRs were found in many individuals. Cytomegalovirus status was reported to be diagnosed by the classifier with high specificity and sensitivity in both the original and validation cohorts. A later genetic analysis associated a missense DCLRE1C variant with V-gene and J-gene trimming of TCR beta chains, and an independent cohort replicated the association. HLA typing was unavailable for some donors at each locus, so association tests used only the typed subset. Presence/absence analyses assumed roughly uniform sequencing depth across donors, an assumption that may not hold.

Points on this clone: Its antigen specificity is not known. The sample holds no much larger clone one base away, and base qualities are not on file.

The germline V gene specifies SGHRS as CDR1 and YFSETQ as CDR2. From the cysteine up to the phenylalanine, the CDR3 has a length of 14 residues. Only the CDR3 portion is preserved as DNA: 42 bases, with reading frame beginning at the first base. V and J are truncated by 0 bases and 1 base respectively, leaving an intervening sequence of 7 bases. The cohort was made up of roughly 670 healthy bone marrow donors. At the time of sampling, all cohort members were nominally healthy, though unrecorded immune exposures were likely present. The donor was CMV seronegative and was included in the group of around 320 seronegative cohort members. A peripheral blood sample was provided by each donor, and peripheral blood mononuclear cells were used for TCR beta sequencing. Genomic DNA was extracted from the blood cell samples with the Qiagen DNeasy Blood Extraction Kit. The library was made by the immunoSEQ multiplex PCR assay. A mixture of 60 forward primers for TCR Vbeta segments and 13 reverse primers for TCR Jbeta segments was used in the multiplex PCR. The CDR3 region of rearranged TCR beta genes was amplified from genomic DNA with a multiplex PCR assay. The Illumina HiSeq System was used to sequence the amplified TCR beta libraries as 87-base-pair reads. Regarding the original processing steps: In a later analysis, some 80 million unique TCR beta chains were counted across the approximately 640 repertoires, and approximately 9.9 million of these chains were shared by at least two donors. To remove PCR and sequencing errors, raw reads were error-corrected and collapsed into unique sequences using a nearest-neighbor algorithm that merged closely related sequences. CDR3 sequences were aligned to IMGT reference sequences to assign V, D and J gene segments. For a sequence to be retained, a match of at least six nucleotides to both a V gene segment and a J gene segment was required. Rearrangements were classified as productive when the CDR3 lacked stop codons and remained in frame with V and J, and all other rearrangements were classified as non-productive. Following IMGT convention, CDR3 was defined as the stretch from the second conserved V-encoded cysteine to the conserved J-encoded phenylalanine. Sequences without an unambiguous match to a single V gene segment were excluded from the earlier analysis of a few hundred of the donors. An earlier analysis of fewer than 750 of the donors called V segments functional above 56.7% productive rearrangements and segregating when the between-donor standard deviation exceeded 5%. To diagnose cytomegalovirus status from the catalog of TCR beta chain sequences, a statistical classification framework was built. In a later analysis, TCR nucleotide sequences were compared against IMGT/GENE-DB human TR gene sequences so that V and J genes could be assigned. The TCRdist pipeline was used in a later analysis to assign CDR3 sequences and most-parsimonious VDJ recombination scenarios. In a later analysis, each TCR beta chain was defined by its CDR3 amino acid sequence together with its V-gene family, and reads without a unique V-gene family were excluded. In a later analysis, around 650 highly shared, low-generation-probability nucleotide sequences were removed to address suspected cross-contamination and a sequencing artifact. For each public chain, a later analysis derived a clonal expansion index from normalized ranks of inferred template counts within each repertoire. A later analysis computed generation probabilities with a VDJ recombination model fitted to out-of-frame rearrangements, and checked the results against IGoR. A later analysis scored TCR-TCR, TCR-HLA and TCR-CMV co-occurrence with hypergeometric tests, applying a repertoire-size bias correction to TCR pairs. To estimate false discovery rates, a later analysis permuted the HLA or CMV assignments 20 times. In a later analysis, co-occurring TCRs were grouped using DBSCAN, with TCRdist sequence similarity added in when clustering inside HLA-allele-positive subsets. For co-occurrence clustering, repertoires with fewer than 30,000 or more than 120,000 public chains were excluded, along with a handful of repertoires with anomalous nucleotide sharing. TCRdb retrieved this table from immuneACCESS and kept in-frame rearrangements only. Not all clones are present; in checked studies, unresolved V genes account for under half, and no reason is known for the remainder. V, J and clone size reflect that table, while D and trimming were determined from the DNA. This sample comprises some 160,000 clones, 78% of them detected only once. The biggest ten clones account for about 1.5% of the sample.

The sequence came from a male donor in good health and CMV-seronegative. Material: PBMCs. This sequence uses TRBV5-1 and TRBJ1-1; the D gene is unclear. The CDR3 reads CASSLASRNTEAFF. The DNA sequence reads TGCGCCAGCAGCTTGGCGTCGAGGAACACTGAAGCTTTCTTT.